In this sample, the clone carrying this T cell receptor (beta chain) turned up a few times. Time point described: healthy volunteer bleed at 2 weeks. Researchers extracted total RNA from unfractionated whole blood. The source of the sample is a study of human T cells and chemical hapten exposure. TCRdb passed the RACE reads through MiXCR, listing each CDR3 protein once. The sample shows over 45,000 distinct CDR3 sequences, around 4.5% of them seen only once. CDR3 length equals 15 residues. The V gene's germline CDR1 is LGHDT and CDR2 YNNKEL (reference sequence). V lost 4 bases to trimming and J lost 3 bases; unmatched junction nucleotides: 7.

Sequencing was carried out using whole blood. This sequence originates from a female donor in good health. Some clones in this sample may be carry-over from other donors' samples. The rearrangement links TRBV3-1 to TRBJ2-3, with 7 bases lining up with TRBD1. The CDR3 loop is CASSRRQGQTDTQYF. DNA of the CDR3: TGTGCCAGCAGCCGCAGACAGGGTCAGACAGATACGCAGTATTTT.